Below are 14 T cell receptor beta chains sequenced from a single sample in a study of control samples from healthy donors and cancer patients. Clones were sequenced by immunoSEQ multiplex PCR, and TCRdb holds only the in-frame ones, with some missing. The sample consists of about 160,000 clones, roughly 95% of them appearing once. The sample comprised blood. These receptors were collected from a woman aged 55-75 years in good health.

The chain couples TRBV9 to TRBJ1-3; D is uncertain. The germline V and J ends were trimmed by 4 bases and 0 bases, with 11 bases remaining between them. Germline CDR1 reads SGDLS; CDR2 reads YYNGEE. The CDR3 has 15 amino acids. The CDR3 bases are TGTGCCAGCAGCAGGGTCAAGCACTCTGGAAACACCATATATTTT. It yields the protein CASSRVKHSGNTIYF.

The gene calls are TRBV6-5 and TRBJ2-5; D is possibly TRBD2 (6 bases). Germline V lookup: CDR1 MNHEY, CDR2 SVGAGI. V shed 6 bases and J shed 2 bases, with 16 bases lying between them. The CDR3 runs 15 residues. This chain's CDR3 is CASSTIDGGQETQYF. In nucleotides, the CDR3 is TGTGCCAGCAGCACTATCGACGGGGGTCAAGAGACCCAGTACTTC.

The chain is built from TRBV12-3 or TRBV12-4 and TRBJ1-2; possible D gene TRBD1, 5 bases. The CDR3 contains 13 residues. Trimming took off 9 bases at V and 8 bases at J, with 19 bases between the two ends. The CDR3 here is CASTIRGLGGYTF. DNA of the CDR3: TGTGCCAGTACGATAAGGGGTCTGGGGGGCTACACCTTC.

The J gene is TRBJ2-1, the V gene TRBV5-5; D gene unclear. Trimming took 2 bases from V and 0 from J, leaving 12 bases between them. The CDR3 has 16 residues. CDR1 and CDR2 (germline): SGHKS, YYEKEE (reference sequence). The CDR3 nucleotides are TGTGCCAGCAGCTTCCTTCCGGATAGCTCCTACAATGAGCAGTTCTTC. It encodes CASSFLPDSSYNEQFF.

Regarding this clone: Other DNA sequences in the sample encode the same CDR3. The chain links TRBV7-2 to TRBJ2-2, with D possibly TRBD2 on 7 matching bases. This CDR3 is 15 amino acids long. The V end lost 6 bases, the J end lost 4 bases, and 15 bases lay between the germline ends. Germline CDR1 SGHTA, CDR2 FQGNSA. The CDR3 reads CASSLGGPGTGELFF. CDR3 sequence (DNA): TGTGCCAGCAGTTTGGGGGGGCCGGGCACCGGGGAGCTGTTTTTT. Based on the CDR3 plus reference TRBV7-2 and TRBJ2-2, the full variable domain is GAGVSQSPSNKVTEKGKDVELRCDPISGHTALYWYRQSLGQGLEFLIYFQGNSAPDKSGLPSDRFSAERTGGSVSTLTIQRTQQEDSAVYLCASSLGGPGTGELFFGEGSRLTVL.

V is TRBV27 and J is TRBJ1-1; TRBD1 might be the D (6 bases). CDR1 MNHEY and CDR2 SMNVEV come from the germline V gene (reference sequence). V was cut by 5 bases and J by 7 bases, with 14 bases left in between. CDR3 length equals 13 residues. The CDR3 reads CASSPDRSDEAFF. The CDR3 nucleotides are TGTGCCAGCAGTCCCGACAGGTCGGATGAAGCTTTCTTT.

The CDR3 loop reads CASREDRNYGYTF. The CDR3 DNA is TGTGCCAGCAGGGAGGACAGAAACTATGGCTACACCTTC. V and J are TRBV2 and TRBJ1-2, with D possibly being TRBD1 (6 bases). Germline CDR1 reads SNHLY; CDR2 reads FYNNEI. The CDR3 extends over 13 amino acids. Trimming took 6 bases from V and 2 from J, leaving 10 bases between them.

The chain joins TRBV29-1 to TRBJ1-2; D is unclear. The germline V and J ends were trimmed by 5 bases and 4 bases, with 11 bases remaining between them. The CDR3 covers 12 residues. The germline CDR1 and CDR2 sequences are SQVTM and ANQGSEA. The CDR3: CSVPTDFYGYTF. For the CDR3, the DNA is TGCAGCGTTCCTACAGATTTCTATGGCTACACCTTC.

The chain couples TRBV29-1 to TRBJ1-2, with D possibly being TRBD1 (6 bases). In germline, CDR1 is SQVTM, CDR2 ANQGSEA. The CDR3 totals 14 residues. V was clipped by 3 bases and J by 5 bases, with 16 bases between them. The CDR3 sequence: CSVDTTGRGYGYTF. CDR3 DNA sequence: TGCAGCGTTGATACCACAGGGAGGGGATATGGCTACACCTTC.

The chain has TRBV6-5 and TRBJ1-2, with D hard to call. The CDR3 loop spans 11 amino acids. Germline lookup yields CDR1 MNHEY and CDR2 SVGAGI. Trimming left V 6 bases short and J 3 bases short, with 5 bases between. The CDR3 here is CASRQHYGYTF. The CDR3 nucleotides are TGTGCCAGCAGGCAGCACTATGGCTACACCTTC.

The gene calls are TRBV18 and TRBJ1-3; no clear D gene. The CDR3 totals 15 residues. Germline V gene sequence: CDR1 KGHSH, CDR2 LQKENI. V was shortened by 2 bases and J by 0 bases, with 8 bases between the two germline ends. CDR3 in amino acids: CASSPTGDSGNTIYF. CDR3 sequence (DNA): TGTGCCAGCTCACCAACGGGCGACTCTGGAAACACCATATATTTT.

Here the CDR3 DNA reads TGCGCCAGCAGCACGGGGACGGCGAACACTGAAGCTTTCTTT. Encoded protein: CASSTGTANTEAFF. The chain combines TRBV5-1 with TRBJ1-1; possibly TRBD1 for D (5 bases). V was cut by 4 bases and J by 1 base, with 11 bases left in between. The CDR3 runs 14 residues. Germline V gives CDR1 SGHRS, CDR2 YFSETQ.

This clone was found once. A junction end diverges from the germline sequence, so it may reflect a read error. The chain joins TRBV30 to TRBJ1-4; the D is unclear. This CDR3 has 13 residues. The germline CDR1 and CDR2 sequences are GTSNPN and SVGIG (reference sequence). CDR3 in amino acids: CAWSVGSNGKLFF. CDR3 coding DNA: TGTGCCTGGAGTGTAGGCAGCAATGGAAAACTGTTTTTT. Variable domain in full (rest from reference TRBV30 and TRBJ1-4): SQTIHQWPATLVQPVGSPLSLECTVEGTSNPNLYWYRQAAGRGLQLLFYSVGIGQISSEVPQNLSASRPQDRQFILSSKKLLLSDSGFYLCAWSVGSNGKLFFGSGTQLSVL.

V and J are TRBV3-1 (or the pseudogene TRBV3-2) and TRBJ1-2; 9 bases are a match to TRBD1. The V and J ends lost 0 bases and 6 bases, in that order; junction bases with no gene match: 17. Germline V gene lookup returns CDR1 LGHDT and CDR2 YNNKEL (reference sequence). The CDR3 is 19 residues long. In DNA, the CDR3 is TGTGCCAGCAGCCAAGATAAAGGGACAGGGAGTTCTCTAGAGGATGGCTACACCTTC. It encodes CASSQDKGTGSSLEDGYTF.